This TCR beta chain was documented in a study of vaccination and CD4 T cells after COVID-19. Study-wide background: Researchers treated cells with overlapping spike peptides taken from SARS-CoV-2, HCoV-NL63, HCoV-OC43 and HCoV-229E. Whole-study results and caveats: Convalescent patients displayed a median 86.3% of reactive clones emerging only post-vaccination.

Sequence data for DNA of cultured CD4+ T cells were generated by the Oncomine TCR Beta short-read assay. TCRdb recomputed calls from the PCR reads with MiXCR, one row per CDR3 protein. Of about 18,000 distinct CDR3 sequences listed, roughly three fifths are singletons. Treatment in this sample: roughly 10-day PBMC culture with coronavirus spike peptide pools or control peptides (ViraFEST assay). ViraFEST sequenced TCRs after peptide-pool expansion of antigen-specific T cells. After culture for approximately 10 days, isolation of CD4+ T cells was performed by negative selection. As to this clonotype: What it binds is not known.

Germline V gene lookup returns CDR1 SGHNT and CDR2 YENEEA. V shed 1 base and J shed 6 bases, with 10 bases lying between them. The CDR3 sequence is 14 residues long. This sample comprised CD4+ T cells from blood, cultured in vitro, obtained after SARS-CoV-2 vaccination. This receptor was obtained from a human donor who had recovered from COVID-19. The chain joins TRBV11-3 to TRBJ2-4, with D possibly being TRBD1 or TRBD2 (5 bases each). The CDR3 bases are TGTGCCAGCAGCTTAGCTTCCGGGACAAACATTCAGTACTTC. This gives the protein CASSLASGTNIQYF.